One sample yielded the 19 T cell receptor beta chains listed below, sequenced in a study of blood T cell repertoires in COVID-19. Sequenced by immunoSEQ multiplex PCR; TCRdb stores in-frame clones only, minus some. The sample lists about 140,000 clones; about 89% were seen once. The source material was PBMCs or T cells enriched from blood (not recorded which). These receptors were obtained from a man aged 60-69 years who had recovered from COVID-19.

CDR3: CASSMGLAGGAGELFF. CDR3 DNA sequence: TGTGCCAGCAGCATGGGACTAGCGGGAGGTGCCGGGGAGCTGTTTTTT. The V and J genes are TRBV9 and TRBJ2-2, with 15 bases lining up with TRBD2. Germline V CDR1 and CDR2: SGDLS, YYNGEE. The V gene end was trimmed by 4 bases and the J gene end by 6 bases; junction bases not matched to a gene: 4. This CDR3 has 16 amino acids.

The chain links TRBV7-9 to TRBJ2-7; 7 nucleotides line up with TRBD1. V shed 3 bases and J 1 base; nucleotides not matched to a gene: 3. CDR1 and CDR2 from the germline V gene are SEHNR and FQNEAQ (reference sequence). This CDR3 comprises 14 residues. Here the CDR3 reads CASSLGQYSYEQYF. CDR3 bases: TGTGCCAGCAGCTTGGGACAGTATTCCTACGAGCAGTACTTC. Complete variable domain (other parts from reference TRBV7-9 and TRBJ2-7): DTGVSQNPRHKITKRGQNVTFRCDPISEHNRLYWYRQTLGQGPEFLTYFQNEAQLEKSRLLSDRFSAERPKGSFSTLEIQRTEQGDSAMYLCASSLGQYSYEQYFGPGTRLTVT.

V usage is TRBV2 and J usage is TRBJ2-7; TRBD1 might be the D (5 bases). Trimming left V 6 bases short and J 2 bases short, with 11 bases between. Germline CDR1 and CDR2: SNHLY and FYNNEI. The CDR3 is 13 residues long. The CDR3 spells CASSSDKAYEQYF. The CDR3 DNA sequence: TGTGCCAGCAGCTCGGACAAAGCCTACGAGCAGTACTTC.

A single count supports this clone. V is TRBV10-3 and J is TRBJ1-5; possible D gene TRBD1, 5 bases. In germline, CDR1 is ENHRY, CDR2 SYGVKD. V was clipped by 3 bases and J by 1 base, with 13 bases between them. The CDR3 contains 16 residues. The CDR3 region has the DNA TGTGCCATCAGTGACTCAGGGTTTTTAAGCAATCAGCCCCAGCATTTT. It specifies CAISDSGFLSNQPQHF.

V and J are TRBV19 and TRBJ2-3, with TRBD1 matching 8 bases. Germline V gene data show CDR1 as LNHDA and CDR2 as SQIVND (reference sequence). The CDR3 has 15 residues. Trimming at V came to 4 bases and at J to 0 bases, leaving 3 bases not matched to a gene. The CDR3 protein is CASSTGQASTDTQYF. Here the CDR3 DNA reads TGTGCCAGTAGTACGGGACAGGCTAGCACAGATACGCAGTATTTT.

The chain joins TRBV27 to TRBJ1-4; 11 bases fit TRBD1. V shed 10 bases and J 8 bases; nucleotides not matched to a gene: 12. Looked up from germline, CDR1 is MNHEY and CDR2 is SMNVEV (reference sequence). There are 15 residues in the CDR3. The CDR3 region is CATRDRGWAGEKLFF. CDR3 coding DNA: TGTGCCACCCGGGACAGGGGGTGGGCTGGGGAAAAACTGTTTTTT.

The gene calls are TRBV5-6 and TRBJ2-2; a possible D gene is TRBD1 (5 bases). This CDR3 contains 18 residues. CDR1 and CDR2 (germline): SGHDT, YYEEEE. V was shortened by 1 base and J by 5 bases, with 21 bases between the two germline ends. The CDR3: CASSLPSSVGRVTGELFF. In DNA form, the CDR3 reads TGTGCCAGCAGCTTGCCATCCTCAGTTGGCAGGGTGACCGGGGAGCTGTTTTTT.

The J gene is TRBJ2-7, the V gene TRBV27, with D tentatively TRBD1 (5 bases). The CDR3 totals 12 residues. The germline gives CDR1 MNHEY, CDR2 SMNVEV (reference sequence). V lost 3 bases and J 9 bases, leaving 12 bases between the germline ends. CDR3 amino acids: CASSFRQGSQYF. CDR3 bases: TGTGCCAGCAGTTTTCGGCAGGGATCGCAGTACTTC.

This clone appeared once. The chain carries TRBV7-9 and TRBJ1-6; 9 bases agree with TRBD1. The CDR3 sequence is 15 residues long. Germline V CDR1 and CDR2: SEHNR, FQNEAQ (reference sequence). The V and J ends lost 10 bases and 8 bases, in that order; junction bases with no gene match: 12. CDR3 sequence (DNA): TGTGCCACAGGGACAGGGAGTACAACACATTCACCCCTCCACTTT. This translates into CATGTGSTTHSPLHF.

This clone was detected only once. The rearrangement links TRBV28 to TRBJ1-4, with D unresolved. The CDR3 is made up of 14 amino acids. V gave up 5 bases and J gave up 1 base, with 8 bases separating them. The V gene's germline CDR1 is MDHEN and CDR2 SYDVKM. The CDR3 bases are TGTGCCAGCAGTCTTACAGTAACTAATGAAAAACTGTTTTTT. Translated, it gives CASSLTVTNEKLFF.

The CDR3 DNA reads as TGTGCCAGCAGCAGGGACAGGGCCTTCTCCGGGGAGCTGTTTTTT. Translating it yields CASSRDRAFSGELFF. The chain employs TRBV11-2 and TRBJ2-2; 9 positions agree with TRBD1. Germline CDR1 is SGHAT and CDR2 is FQNNGV. The junction had 7 bases not matched to a gene; V was cut back by 5 bases and J by 6 bases. This CDR3 is 15 amino acids long.

The chain has TRBV14 and TRBJ1-1, with D maybe TRBD1 (6 bases). Germline-derived CDR1 and CDR2 are SGHDN and FVKESK. V was shortened by 4 bases and J by 1 base, with 13 bases between the two germline ends. This CDR3 contains 15 residues. The CDR3 DNA reads TGTGCCAGCAGCCTACTGATGACAGGGAACACTGAAGCTTTCTTT. Its translation: CASSLLMTGNTEAFF.

CDR3 sequence reads: CASSLGGQVVGQYF. The CDR3, as DNA: TGTGCCAGCAGCTTGGGGGGACAGGTAGTTGGCCAGTACTTC. The chain recombines TRBV5-6 with TRBJ2-7; 8 bases align to TRBD1. Germline-derived CDR1 and CDR2 are SGHDT and YYEEEE. The CDR3 contains 14 residues. V lost 0 bases and J lost 10; bases outside the gene matches: 9.

The chain carries TRBV10-3 and TRBJ2-1; maybe TRBD1 (6 bases). This CDR3 region has 16 residues. V lost 10 bases and J lost 7, with 26 bases in between. Germline V gene data show CDR1 as ENHRY and CDR2 as SYGVKD. The CDR3 DNA follows: TGTGCCACGCACCAGGGGCCATCTTACATGGGGAATGAGCAGTTCTTC. It yields the protein CATHQGPSYMGNEQFF.

The chain couples TRBV12-3 or TRBV12-4 to TRBJ2-1, with 7 positions matching TRBD2. V gave up 7 bases and J gave up 7 bases; unmatched junction bases: 7. The CDR3 totals 13 residues. CDR3 bases: TGTGCCAGCAAGCTTGGCGGGAGAAATGAGCAGTTCTTC. Its protein is CASKLGGRNEQFF.

This chain uses TRBV27 with TRBJ2-5, with D maybe TRBD1 (6 bases). The CDR3 extends over 14 amino acids. The germline V and J ends were trimmed by 5 bases and 2 bases, with 12 bases remaining between them. Germline CDR1 is MNHEY and CDR2 is SMNVEV (reference sequence). The CDR3 reads CASSPTGWQETQYF. CDR3 DNA: TGTGCCAGCAGTCCCACAGGGTGGCAAGAGACCCAGTACTTC.

The V and J genes are TRBV19 and TRBJ2-1, with D maybe TRBD1 (5 bases). V was pared by 6 bases and J by 9 bases, with 12 bases between. The CDR3 extends over 12 amino acids. The V gene's germline CDR1 is LNHDA and CDR2 SQIVND (reference sequence). The CDR3 loop reads CASRGVWGEQFF. The DNA for the CDR3 is TGTGCCAGTAGAGGGGTTTGGGGTGAGCAGTTCTTC.

V usage is TRBV29-1 and J usage is TRBJ2-5, with 11 bases identical to TRBD1. Germline lookup yields CDR1 SQVTM and CDR2 ANQGSEA. V dropped 0 bases and J dropped 5; count of bases not matched to a gene: 8. The CDR3 is 16 amino acids. CDR3 DNA: TGCAGCGTTGAAGAACCGGGACAGGGGGTAAGGGAGACCCAGTACTTC. Translating it yields CSVEEPGQGVRETQYF.

This chain links TRBV27 with TRBJ2-3; D may be TRBD1 (5 bases). CDR1 and CDR2 (germline): MNHEY, SMNVEV (reference sequence). The CDR3 is 14 residues long. V was trimmed by 3 bases and J by 4 bases, leaving 11 bases between them. CDR3 in DNA: TGTGCCAGCAGTTTCTTAAGGGGCGCAGATACGCAGTATTTT. Its translation: CASSFLRGADTQYF.